Each of the 32 T cell receptor beta chains below was sequenced from the same sample in a study of blood T cells in healthy people across ages. Together with a sample-barcoded 5' primer, a J-beta primer mix was included in a second PCR lasting about 6 to 11 cycles. TCRdb processed the 5' RACE reads anew with MiXCR; each CDR3 protein has one entry. The sample shows over 1,300,000 distinct CDR3 sequences, around 59% of them seen only once. Source material: blood. The receptors come from a man younger than 30 in good health.

The V and J genes are TRBV27 and TRBJ1-2, with 7 nucleotides matching TRBD1. Germline V gene lookup returns CDR1 MNHEY and CDR2 SMNVEV (reference sequence). V lost 4 bases and J lost 2; bases outside the gene matches: 4. The CDR3 spans 14 residues. DNA for the CDR3: TGTGCCAGCAGTTCAGAGGGGGCGAACTATGGCTACACCTTC. Amino acids: CASSSEGANYGYTF.

The V call is TRBV5-1, the J call TRBJ2-5; maybe TRBD1 (6 bases). Germline loops: CDR1 SGHRS, CDR2 YFSETQ. Trimming shortened V by 3 bases and J by 4 bases, and 16 bases separated the two germline ends. The CDR3 has 15 residues. CDR3: CASSSPQGLGETQYF. In DNA, the CDR3 is TGCGCCAGCAGCTCACCTCAGGGGCTGGGAGAGACCCAGTACTTC.

In this sample, this clonotype turned up once. J is TRBJ1-3 and V is TRBV5-1; a weak D match, TRBD1 (5 bases). With 1 base removed from V and 3 bases from J, the gap between germline ends came to 8 bases. Germline V CDR1 and CDR2: SGHRS, YFSETQ. The CDR3 has 14 amino acids. The CDR3 reads CASSLRGLGNTIYF. The CDR3 coding sequence is TGCGCCAGCAGCTTGCGGGGCCTTGGAAACACCATATATTTT.

J is TRBJ2-3 and V is TRBV7-2; possible D gene TRBD1, 5 bases. Trimming cost V 4 bases and J 4 bases, with 9 bases left between them. CDR3 length: 13 residues. Germline lookup yields CDR1 SGHTA and CDR2 FQGNSA. In DNA form, the CDR3 reads TGTGCCAGCAGCTCCCAGGGCGCAGATACGCAGTATTTT. Protein sequence: CASSSQGADTQYF.

The chain combines TRBV20-1 with TRBJ2-3; D gene ambiguous. V lost 0 bases and J lost 3, with 16 bases in between. The CDR3 has 16 amino acids. Looked up from germline, CDR1 is DFQATT and CDR2 is SNEGSKA (reference sequence). The CDR3 DNA is TGCAGTGCTAGAGATTCAATGCAGCCTATAACAGATACGCAGTATTTT. Amino acids: CSARDSMQPITDTQYF.

This clonotype was detected only once. The rearrangement joins TRBV12-3 or TRBV12-4 to TRBJ2-4; 9 nucleotides align to TRBD1. CDR3 size: 16 residues. Unmatched junction bases numbered 3, after V lost 3 bases and J lost 0 bases. CDR3 region: CASSFNRGPAKNIQYF. The DNA of the CDR3 is TGTGCCAGCAGTTTCAACAGGGGGCCAGCCAAAAACATTCAGTACTTC.

The rearrangement joins TRBV6-5 to TRBJ2-1; D possibly corresponds to TRBD2 (7 bases). CDR3 length: 16 amino acids. Trimming took off 3 bases at V and 8 bases at J, with 20 bases between the two ends. Germline CDR1 and CDR2: MNHEY and SVGAGI. The CDR3 DNA sequence: TGTGCCAGCAGTTATCACGGGGGCCAAGGGAGGGATGAGCAGTTCTTC. Amino acids: CASSYHGGQGRDEQFF.

This clonotype was detected a few times. This sequence joins TRBV27 and TRBJ2-7; the D gene is possibly TRBD2 (6 bases). Germline CDR1 MNHEY, CDR2 SMNVEV (reference sequence). V was cut by 4 bases and J by 2 bases, with 9 bases left in between. This CDR3 contains 13 residues. The CDR3 region has the DNA TGTGCCAGCAGTTCGGCGGGACCCTACGAGCAGTACTTC. Translation gives CASSSAGPYEQYF.

This clonotype occurred a few times. The J gene is TRBJ2-3, the V gene TRBV9; no clear D gene. Trimming removed 2 bases at V and 0 bases at J, with 10 bases between. The CDR3 consists of 15 residues. Germline V gene sequence: CDR1 SGDLS, CDR2 YYNGEE. The CDR3 DNA sequence: TGTGCCAGCAGCGTCTGGGCGTCTAGCACAGATACGCAGTATTTT. It translates to CASSVWASSTDTQYF.

This clonotype has more than one count but fewer than ten. The chain has TRBV29-1 and TRBJ1-5; D remains ambiguous. Germline V gives CDR1 SQVTM, CDR2 ANQGSEA. V gave up 4 bases and J gave up 5 bases, with 9 bases separating them. This CDR3 is built from 12 residues. The CDR3 here is CSVGSGDQPQHF. The CDR3 bases are TGCAGCGTTGGTTCAGGAGATCAGCCCCAGCATTTT. The full variable domain, completed using reference TRBV29-1 and TRBJ1-5, is SAVISQKPSRDICQRGTSLTIQCQVDSQVTMMFWYRQQPGQSLTLIATANQGSEATYESGFVIDKFPISRPNLTFSTLTVSNMSPEDSSIYLCSVGSGDQPQHFGDGTRLSIL.

Comments on this clonotype: The junction departs from germline at one end; a sequencing error may be responsible. This rearrangement joins TRBV6-2 or TRBV6-3 to TRBJ2-1; D could derive from TRBD1 or TRBD2 (5 bases each). The end of the DNA aligns better with TRBJ2-7, so the J call may be wrong. This CDR3 spans 17 amino acids. Germline V gene data show CDR1 as MNHEY and CDR2 as SVGEGT. The CDR3 nucleotides read TGTGCCGGCAGTTACCTTAGGTTTCCCGGGGACCACTACGAGCAGTACTTC. This codes for CAGSYLRFPGDHYEQYF.

This clonotype was observed a handful of times. The chain uses TRBV4-1 and TRBJ1-2, with D uncertain. The V and J ends lost 5 bases and 6 bases respectively, with 10 bases between them. Germline CDR1 reads MGHRA; CDR2 reads YSYEKL. The CDR3 totals 12 residues. This chain's CDR3 is CASSSPPHGYTF. The CDR3 nucleotides are TGCGCCAGCAGCAGCCCTCCGCATGGCTACACCTTC.

The CDR3: CSATPGVYGREFGEQYF. In nucleotides, the CDR3 is TGCAGTGCAACCCCGGGGGTATATGGTAGGGAATTTGGCGAGCAGTACTTC. The rearrangement uses TRBV20-1 and TRBJ2-7; D may be TRBD2 (6 bases). V was pared by 6 bases and J by 6 bases, with 30 bases between. Looked up from germline, CDR1 is DFQATT and CDR2 is SNEGSKA (reference sequence). The length of the CDR3 is 17 residues.

The chain combines TRBV5-1 with TRBJ2-1; D perhaps matches TRBD2 (6 bases). This CDR3 region has 16 residues. Per the germline V gene, CDR1 is SGHRS and CDR2 is YFSETQ. V lost 4 bases, J lost 2 bases, and 16 bases lay in between. The CDR3 sequence: CASSTAWAGTYNEQFF. The CDR3 DNA follows: TGCGCCAGCAGCACCGCCTGGGCGGGGACCTACAATGAGCAGTTCTTC.

This clonotype was detected only a few times. The chain couples TRBV5-5 to TRBJ2-6; D is possibly TRBD1 or TRBD2 (5 bases each). Germline V gives CDR1 SGHKS, CDR2 YYEKEE (reference sequence). V was trimmed by 4 bases and J by 0 bases, leaving 14 bases between them. The CDR3 runs 17 residues. CDR3 nucleotide sequence: TGTGCCAGCAGCGGCCCCGAGGGGATCTCTGGGGCCAACGTCCTGACTTTC. It yields the protein CASSGPEGISGANVLTF.

This rearrangement joins TRBV27 to TRBJ1-5; D not resolved. This CDR3 has 16 amino acids. V was trimmed by 3 bases and J by 5 bases, leaving 17 bases between them. The germline V gene has CDR1 MNHEY and CDR2 SMNVEV (reference sequence). CDR3 DNA sequence: TGTGCCAGCAGTTTGTCCATCCCGGGGAAGGATCAGCCCCAGCATTTT. This encodes CASSLSIPGKDQPQHF.

This clonotype was seen just once. V gene TRBV24-1 combines with J gene TRBJ2-3; the D is unclear. Germline CDR1 and CDR2: KGHDR and SFDVKD. The V gene lost 4 bases and the J gene lost 13 bases, with 17 bases spanning the gap. CDR3 length equals 13 residues. CDR3 protein: CATSDTGLATKYF. In DNA, the CDR3 is TGTGCCACCAGTGACACGGGTCTCGCCACGAAGTATTTT.

The chain is built from TRBV7-9 and TRBJ2-3; D is unresolved. The V gene's germline CDR1 is SEHNR and CDR2 FQNEAQ (reference sequence). Deletions cut 5 bases from V and 4 bases from J, with 10 bases between. This CDR3 is built from 13 residues. In DNA form, the CDR3 reads TGTGCCAGCAGCCCCAGTGTATCAGATACGCAGTATTTT. Its protein is CASSPSVSDTQYF.

This clonotype came up once. V gene TRBV20-1 combines with J gene TRBJ1-1; no firm D call. V dropped 2 bases and J dropped 7 bases, with 11 bases sitting between them. The CDR3 runs 12 residues. CDR1 DFQATT and CDR2 SNEGSKA come from the germline V gene (reference sequence). The CDR3 sequence: CSARSPTDEAFF. Here the CDR3 DNA reads TGCAGTGCTAGATCCCCCACCGATGAAGCTTTCTTT.

This clonotype was observed once. The chain has TRBV7-9 and TRBJ2-7; 10 nucleotides agree with TRBD2. The germline V gene encodes CDR1 SEHNR and CDR2 FQNEAQ (reference sequence). The CDR3 sequence is 15 residues long. V gave up 8 bases and J gave up 12 bases; unmatched junction bases: 19. The DNA for the CDR3 is TGTGCCAGCCACCAAGCGGGGGGGCCGAGAGAGACCCTGTACTTC. It is translated as CASHQAGGPRETLYF.

The chain employs TRBV12-5 and TRBJ2-1, with 9 bases aligning to TRBD1. Germline CDR1 reads LGHNT; CDR2 reads FRNRAP. The CDR3 is 17 amino acids. J gave up 0 bases and V 5 bases, and 8 bases lay outside the gene matches. CDR3 residues: CASGPRSTGGSYNEQFF. DNA of the CDR3: TGTGCTAGTGGTCCCCGGTCGACAGGGGGCTCCTACAATGAGCAGTTCTTC.

The rearrangement joins TRBV5-1 to TRBJ2-5; 8 nucleotides line up with TRBD2. TRBJ2-7 matches the DNA end more closely, so the J call is doubtful. The CDR3 contains 15 residues. Germline CDR1 and CDR2: SGHRS and YFSETQ. CDR3 nucleotides: TGCGCCAGCAGCTTGGATAGCGGGATGGGGTACGAGCAGTACTTC. It translates to CASSLDSGMGYEQYF.

The chain joins TRBV20-1 to TRBJ2-1; D uncertain. The germline V gene encodes CDR1 DFQATT and CDR2 SNEGSKA (reference sequence). V was cut by 0 bases and J by 9 bases, with 18 bases left in between. The CDR3 consists of 15 residues. The CDR3 DNA sequence: TGCAGTGCTAGAGATCGGGTTAGCTCAGGAGTTGAGCAGTTCTTC. Its protein product is CSARDRVSSGVEQFF.

This sequence joins TRBV5-1 and TRBJ2-7; D is ambiguous. V was pared by 2 bases and J by 3 bases, with 9 bases between. The germline gives CDR1 SGHRS, CDR2 YFSETQ. This CDR3 spans 13 amino acids. The CDR3: CASSFSILYEQYF. The CDR3 DNA follows: TGCGCCAGCAGCTTCTCCATTCTCTACGAGCAGTACTTC.

Remarks on this clonotype: One end of the junction does not line up with germline, which may come from a read error. The rearrangement joins TRBV2 to TRBJ2-7, with D hard to call. The CDR3 spans 13 residues. Germline V CDR1 and CDR2: SNHLY, FYNNEI. CDR3 coding DNA: TGTGCCAGCAGGCCCCCGTACGGTTACGGGCAGTACTTC. This encodes CASRPPYGYGQYF.

V usage is TRBV5-1 and J usage is TRBJ2-7; TRBD2 matches 10 bases. V shed 1 base, J shed 0 bases, and the junction held 1 base outside the gene matches. This CDR3 contains 15 residues. Germline CDR1 is SGHRS and CDR2 is YFSETQ. In DNA form, the CDR3 reads TGCGCCAGCAGCTTGAGCGGGGGGGACTCCTACGAGCAGTACTTC. Its translation: CASSLSGGDSYEQYF. Drawing the rest from reference TRBV5-1 and TRBJ2-7, the complete variable domain is KAGVTQTPRYLIKTRGQQVTLSCSPISGHRSVSWYQQTPGQGLQFLFEYFSETQRNKGNFPGRFSGRQFSNSRSEMNVSTLELGDSALYLCASSLSGGDSYEQYFGPGTRLTVT.

The chain couples TRBV15 to TRBJ2-4; the match to TRBD1 covers 10 bases. The CDR3 consists of 21 residues. Trimming cost V 0 bases and J 8 bases; bases outside gene matches: 22. In germline, CDR1 is LNHNV, CDR2 YYDKDF (reference sequence). CDR3 sequence reads: CATSRDYVGPGQGSRGDIQYF. The CDR3 DNA sequence: TGTGCCACCAGCAGAGATTACGTAGGCCCGGGACAGGGGTCAAGGGGGGACATTCAGTACTTC.

V is TRBV12-3 or TRBV12-4 and J is TRBJ2-7, with TRBD2 matching 13 bases. The CDR3 length is 20 residues. V was clipped by 0 bases and J by 0 bases; unmatched bases: 11. The CDR3 here is CASSLARGTSGNSSSYEQYF. DNA for the CDR3: TGTGCCAGCAGTTTAGCGCGGGGGACTAGCGGGAATTCGTCCTCCTACGAGCAGTACTTC.

V is TRBV29-1 and J is TRBJ2-3; 7 bases fit TRBD1. The junction had 6 bases not matched to a gene; V was cut back by 8 bases and J by 4 bases. Germline V lookup: CDR1 SQVTM, CDR2 ANQGSEA. CDR3 length: 12 amino acids. In DNA form, the CDR3 reads TGCAGCCTAAGACAGGGCTCAGATACGCAGTATTTT. As protein: CSLRQGSDTQYF.

On this clonotype: A read error may be the cause here, since a much bigger clone is one base away. The chain employs TRBV20-1 and TRBJ1-2; D is unresolved. Trimming cost V 0 bases and J 7 bases, with 15 bases left between them. CDR3 length: 14 amino acids. Germline-derived CDR1 and CDR2 are DFQATT and SNEGSKA (reference sequence). Here the CDR3 reads CSARDLKDWVGYTF. The CDR3 DNA is TGCAGTGCTAGAGATCTCAAGGACTGGGTTGGCTACACCTTC.

CDR3 nucleotide sequence: TGCGCCAGCAGCATGGGACAGGGGGACTATGGCTACACCTTC. Translating gives CASSMGQGDYGYTF. The V call is TRBV5-1, the J call TRBJ1-2; TRBD1 agrees at 11 bases. After removal of 4 bases from V and 3 bases from J, the junction contained 2 bases not matched to a gene. CDR3 length equals 14 residues. Germline V gene lookup returns CDR1 SGHRS and CDR2 YFSETQ.

This clonotype occurred a few times. This sequence joins TRBV20-1 and TRBJ2-3; D is perhaps TRBD1 (6 bases). Deletions cut 7 bases from V and 4 bases from J, with 18 bases between. The CDR3 is made up of 14 amino acids. CDR1 and CDR2 from the germline V gene are DFQATT and SNEGSKA (reference sequence). CDR3 in amino acids: CSVRGGSEADTQYF. In nucleotides, the CDR3 is TGCAGTGTTCGTGGGGGCAGCGAGGCAGATACGCAGTATTTT.